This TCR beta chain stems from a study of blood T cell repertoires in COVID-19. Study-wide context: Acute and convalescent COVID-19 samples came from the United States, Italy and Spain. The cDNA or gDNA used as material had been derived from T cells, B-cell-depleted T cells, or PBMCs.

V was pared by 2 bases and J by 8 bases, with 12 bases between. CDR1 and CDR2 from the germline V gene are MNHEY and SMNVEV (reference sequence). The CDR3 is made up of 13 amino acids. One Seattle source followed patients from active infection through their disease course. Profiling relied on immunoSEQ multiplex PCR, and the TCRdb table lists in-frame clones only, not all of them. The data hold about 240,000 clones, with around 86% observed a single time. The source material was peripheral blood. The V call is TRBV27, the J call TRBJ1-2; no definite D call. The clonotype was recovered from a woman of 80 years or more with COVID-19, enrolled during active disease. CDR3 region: CASSLMAGVGYTF. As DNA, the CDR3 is TGTGCCAGCAGTTTAATGGCAGGTGTAGGCTACACCTTC.